This paragraph covers one T cell receptor (beta chain) sequence. TCRdb's copy holds only in-frame clones and misses some; the assay was immunoSEQ multiplex PCR. Found here are some 260,000 clones, about 90% of them singletons; the top ten hold under 2.5%. Participant-reported clinical history was the basis for cohort assignment. Germline loops: CDR1 SGDLS, CDR2 YYNGEE. Trimming removed 4 bases at V and 6 bases at J, with 7 bases between. The CDR3 runs to 11 residues. The sample originates from a study of blood T cell repertoires in COVID-19. Study-level background: Samples of COVID-19 (acute and convalescent) were obtained from the United States, Italy and Spain. The cDNA or gDNA used as material had been derived from T cells, B-cell-depleted T cells, or PBMCs.

Material for sequencing was PBMCs or T cells enriched from blood (not recorded which). The rearrangement joins TRBV9 to TRBJ1-2, with D uncertain. This receptor was obtained from a woman aged 18-29 years who had recovered from COVID-19. The CDR3 sequence: CASSPGDGYTF. The CDR3 DNA is TGTGCCAGCAGCCCGGGTGATGGCTACACCTTC.